This T cell receptor (beta chain) was documented in a study of shared clonotypes between healthy human individuals. Overall study context: Contributing individuals were two females and three males aged 18 to 49. Findings and limits, study-wide: On the whole, naive subsets had larger estimated richness than memory subsets had. Generation probabilities of non-shared clonotypes were lower (relative to those shared by all four donors). Some naive CD4 clonotypes, roughly 5%, turned up in common across four donors.

In the naive CD8 group, cells lacked CD45RO and were positively selected for CCR7, so terminally differentiated effector memory CD45RA+ cells were left out. Turning to this clone: Its antigen is unidentified.

Sequencing used immunoSEQ multiplex PCR; TCRdb keeps in-frame clones, though not all of them. The repertoire holds about 2.2 million clones, with around 93% as singletons. This CDR3 has 14 residues. Germline V gene data show CDR1 as MNHEY and CDR2 as SMNVEV (reference sequence). Between the trimmed V and J ends, which lost 6 bases and 0 bases, there was a span of 10 bases. The genes are TRBV27 and TRBJ2-3; either TRBD1 or TRBD2 may supply D (5 bases each). Sample: naive CD8+ T cells from PBMCs. This clonotype was obtained from a man aged 18 to 35 in good health. Some clones in this sample may be carry-over from other donors' samples. This CDR3 is CASRRGASTDTQYF. The CDR3 DNA follows: TGTGCCAGCAGGCGAGGGGCTAGCACAGATACGCAGTATTTT.